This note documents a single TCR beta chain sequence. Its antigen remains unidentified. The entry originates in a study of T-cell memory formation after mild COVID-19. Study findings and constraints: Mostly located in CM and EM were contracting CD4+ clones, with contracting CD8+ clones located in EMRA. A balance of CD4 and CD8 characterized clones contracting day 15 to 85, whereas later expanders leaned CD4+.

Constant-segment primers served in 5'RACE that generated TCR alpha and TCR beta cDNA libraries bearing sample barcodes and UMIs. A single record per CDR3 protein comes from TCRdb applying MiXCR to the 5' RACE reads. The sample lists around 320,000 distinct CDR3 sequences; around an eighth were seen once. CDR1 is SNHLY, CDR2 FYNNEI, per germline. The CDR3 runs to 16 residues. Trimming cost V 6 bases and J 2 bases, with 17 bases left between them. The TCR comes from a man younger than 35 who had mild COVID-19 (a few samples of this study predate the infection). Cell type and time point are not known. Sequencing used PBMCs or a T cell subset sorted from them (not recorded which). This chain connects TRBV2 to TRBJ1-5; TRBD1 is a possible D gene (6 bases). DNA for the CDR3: TGTGCCAGCAGCCCCGCAGGGGTTTCTGGCAATCAGCCCCAGCATTTT. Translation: CASSPAGVSGNQPQHF.